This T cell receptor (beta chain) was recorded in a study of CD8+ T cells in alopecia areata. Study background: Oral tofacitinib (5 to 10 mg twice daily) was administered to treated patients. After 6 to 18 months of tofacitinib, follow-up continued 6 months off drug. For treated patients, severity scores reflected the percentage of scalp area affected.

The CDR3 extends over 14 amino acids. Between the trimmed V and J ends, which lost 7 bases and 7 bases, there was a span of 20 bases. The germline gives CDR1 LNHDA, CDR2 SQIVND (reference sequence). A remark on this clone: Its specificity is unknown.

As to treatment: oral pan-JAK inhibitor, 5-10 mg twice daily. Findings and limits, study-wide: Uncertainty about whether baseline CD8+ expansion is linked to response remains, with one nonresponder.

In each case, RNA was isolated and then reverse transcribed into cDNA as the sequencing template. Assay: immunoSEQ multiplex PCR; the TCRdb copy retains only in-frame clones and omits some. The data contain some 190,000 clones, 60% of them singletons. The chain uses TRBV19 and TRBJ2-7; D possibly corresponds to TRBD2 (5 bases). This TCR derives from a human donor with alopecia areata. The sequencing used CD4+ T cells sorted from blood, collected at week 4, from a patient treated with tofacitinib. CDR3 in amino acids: CASTQRGSTSEQYF. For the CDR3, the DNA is TGTGCCAGTACCCAAAGAGGGTCAACTAGTGAGCAGTACTTC.